This T cell receptor (beta chain) was identified in a study of cytomegalovirus exposure and HLA in healthy donors. CDR1 SGHTA and CDR2 FQGNSA come from the germline V gene. V shed 3 bases and J shed 5 bases, with 19 bases lying between them. The CDR3 loop spans 16 amino acids. Primers: 60 Vbeta forward and 13 Jbeta reverse. The assay was immunoSEQ multiplex PCR, and TCRdb's table has in-frame clones only and misses some. The sample lists around 120,000 clones, around 80% occurring once. The chain has TRBV7-2 and TRBJ2-5; maybe TRBD2 (5 bases). The TCR was taken from a woman between 40 and 55 years old in good health and CMV-seronegative. The specimen was PBMCs. CDR3 sequence (DNA): TGTGCCAGCAGCTTCCCCCCCGGAGGCGTGGGGGAGACCCAGTACTTC. This codes for CASSFPPGGVGETQYF.